This entry lists 28 T cell receptor beta chains sequenced from one sample in a study of T-cell memory formation after mild COVID-19. A single record per CDR3 protein comes from TCRdb applying MiXCR to the 5' RACE reads. The table has hundreds of thousands of distinct CDR3 sequences, approximately 21% seen once. Input material: PBMCs or a T cell subset sorted from them (not recorded which). The receptors originated from an adult woman who had mild COVID-19 (a few samples of this study predate the infection). Cell type and time point are not known.

The sample holds a few counts of this clonotype. CDR3 nucleotides: TGTGCCAGCAGTTACTACCAGGGAAAAGAGACCCAGTACTTC. This sequence encodes CASSYYQGKETQYF. The genes are TRBV6-5 and TRBJ2-5; TRBD1 is a possible D gene (5 bases). Per germline, CDR1 MNHEY and CDR2 SVGAGI. CDR3 length equals 14 residues. The V gene lost 1 base and the J gene lost 3 bases, with 9 bases spanning the gap.

This rearrangement joins TRBV7-8 to TRBJ2-3; TRBD2 matches 7 bases. The CDR3 covers 14 residues. CDR1 is SGHVS and CDR2 is FQNEAQ in the germline V gene. The trim removed 5 bases at V and 6 bases at J, leaving 8 bases unmatched. The CDR3 sequence is CASSPRLAGDTQYF. CDR3 nucleotides: TGTGCCAGCAGCCCCCGACTAGCCGGTGATACGCAGTATTTT.

The CDR3 here is CASSLAEATEAFF. CDR3 DNA sequence: TGTGCCAGCAGTTTAGCGGAGGCCACTGAAGCTTTCTTT. The genes are TRBV12-3 or TRBV12-4 and TRBJ1-1; D remains ambiguous. The V end lost 0 bases, the J end lost 4 bases, and 6 bases lay between the germline ends. The CDR3 is 13 amino acids.

This clonotype was seen only a few times. The chain recombines TRBV2 with TRBJ1-5; D is uncertain. From germline, CDR1 is SNHLY and CDR2 FYNNEI. Trimming cost V 6 bases and J 6 bases, with 9 bases left between them. CDR3 length: 12 residues. The CDR3, as DNA: TGTGCCAGCAGCGCGCTCGGTCAGCCCCAGCATTTT. Residues: CASSALGQPQHF.

The chain joins TRBV6-2 or TRBV6-3 to TRBJ2-7; 11 bases line up with TRBD2. The germline V gene encodes CDR1 MNHEY and CDR2 SVGEGT. J was trimmed by 4 bases and V by 4 bases; bases with no gene match: 12. The CDR3 sequence is 17 residues long. Written as DNA, the CDR3 is TGTGCCAGCAGTTTGGGACTAGCGGACCGCGAGAGATACGAGCAGTACTTC. This codes for CASSLGLADRERYEQYF.

This clonotype was seen more than once but under ten times. The V gene is TRBV7-9, the J gene TRBJ2-1, with 7 positions matching TRBD1. CDR1 is SEHNR and CDR2 is FQNEAQ in the germline V gene (reference sequence). The CDR3 spans 18 residues. V dropped 1 base and J dropped 7; count of bases not matched to a gene: 16. The CDR3 nucleotides are TGTGCCAGCAGCTTAGGCTACGGGACAGAAGATAAGAATAATGAGCAGTTCTTC. Amino acids: CASSLGYGTEDKNNEQFF. The full variable domain, completed using reference TRBV7-9 and TRBJ2-1, is DTGVSQNPRHKITKRGQNVTFRCDPISEHNRLYWYRQTLGQGPEFLTYFQNEAQLEKSRLLSDRFSAERPKGSFSTLEIQRTEQGDSAMYLCASSLGYGTEDKNNEQFFGPGTRLTVL.

The V gene is TRBV6-2 or TRBV6-3, the J gene TRBJ2-7; 9 bases match TRBD1. CDR1 is MNHEY, CDR2 SVGEGT, per germline. V trimming: 6 bases; J trimming: 5 bases; junction bases outside the gene matches: 11. There are 15 residues in the CDR3. The CDR3 loop reads CASSPPGQGFHEQYF. The CDR3 region has the DNA TGTGCCAGCAGCCCACCGGGACAGGGTTTCCACGAGCAGTACTTC.

This clonotype came up a few times. This chain connects TRBV6-2 or TRBV6-3 to TRBJ2-7; D is uncertain. Trimming left V 2 bases short and J 5 bases short, with 7 bases between. CDR1 MNHEY and CDR2 SVGEGT come from the germline V gene. CDR3 length: 12 residues. The CDR3: CASSYRFDEQYF. In nucleotides, the CDR3 is TGTGCCAGCAGTTACCGGTTCGACGAGCAGTACTTC.

This clonotype was detected many times. This chain joins TRBV12-3 or TRBV12-4 and TRBJ2-7; D is possibly TRBD1 (6 bases). V gave up 6 bases and J gave up 9 bases, with 12 bases separating them. CDR3 length equals 11 residues. The CDR3 bases are TGTGCCAGCAGCGAAACAGGGACGCAGTACTTC. Residues: CASSETGTQYF.

This chain joins TRBV19 and TRBJ1-5; TRBD1 matches 9 bases. Germline assignment: CDR1 LNHDA and CDR2 SQIVND (reference sequence). Germline trimming cut 11 bases from V and 3 bases from J; bases unmatched to any gene: 11. This CDR3 spans 15 amino acids. The CDR3 DNA is TGTGCCTCCCAGGACAGGGGAGTCCTCAATCAGCCCCAGCATTTT. As protein: CASQDRGVLNQPQHF.

This clonotype was picked up many times. This chain links TRBV20-1 with TRBJ2-7; TRBD2 matches 10 bases. Losses at the gene ends were 0 bases for V and 0 bases for J; bases not matched to a gene: 5. CDR3 length: 16 amino acids. The germline gives CDR1 DFQATT, CDR2 SNEGSKA (reference sequence). The CDR3 loop is CSARDLLAGTSYEQYF. Written as DNA, the CDR3 is TGCAGTGCTAGAGATTTACTAGCGGGGACCTCCTACGAGCAGTACTTC.

In its sample, this clonotype was seen a few times. V gene TRBV12-3 or TRBV12-4 combines with J gene TRBJ2-7; D is tentatively TRBD1 or TRBD2 (5 bases each). V lost 6 bases to trimming and J lost 3 bases, with 18 bases between them. CDR3 length: 15 residues. The CDR3 nucleotides read TGTGCCAGCAGGGGATCCGGGACCGCCTTCTACGAGCAGTACTTC. Translation: CASRGSGTAFYEQYF.

This clonotype was observed at least ten times. This rearrangement joins TRBV5-1 to TRBJ2-2, with D perhaps matching TRBD1 (6 bases). The CDR3 has 15 residues. Trimming cost V 3 bases and J 2 bases, with 11 bases left between them. In germline, CDR1 is SGHRS, CDR2 YFSETQ. CDR3 loop: CASSSDSDNTGELFF. CDR3 DNA sequence: TGCGCCAGCAGCTCGGACAGTGATAACACCGGGGAGCTGTTTTTT.

This chain uses TRBV2 with TRBJ1-2; 9 nucleotides align to TRBD1. Germline lookup yields CDR1 SNHLY and CDR2 FYNNEI. The CDR3 sequence is 14 residues long. V shed 6 bases, J shed 2 bases, and the junction held 4 bases outside the gene matches. The CDR3 spells CASRGQGTNYGYTF. The CDR3 bases are TGTGCCAGCAGAGGACAGGGGACAAACTATGGCTACACCTTC.

This clonotype was counted between two and nine times. Germline is not matched at one junction end, which may reflect a read error. This chain connects TRBV10-3 to TRBJ2-5, with D maybe TRBD2 (6 bases). Germline CDR1 ENHRY, CDR2 SYGVKD. This CDR3 has 17 amino acids. CDR3: CAISESTVQGTGETKYF. As DNA, the CDR3 is TGTGCCATCAGTGAGTCGACGGTCCAGGGAACGGGAGAGACCAAGTACTTC.

The chain links TRBV6-6 to TRBJ2-1; 7 bases line up with TRBD2. The ends lost 5 bases at V and 5 bases at J; junction bases unmatched: 12. The CDR3 consists of 16 residues. Per the germline V gene, CDR1 is MNHNY and CDR2 is SVGAGI (reference sequence). The CDR3 spells CASSPRRGVGNNEQFF. The CDR3 nucleotides are TGTGCCAGCAGTCCTCGTCGGGGGGTCGGCAACAATGAGCAGTTCTTC.

As regards this clonotype: At one boundary the junction diverges from the germline segment, which might be a read error. This chain uses TRBV5-6 with TRBJ2-2; D gene ambiguous. The germline V gene encodes CDR1 SGHDT and CDR2 YYEEEE. This CDR3 contains 12 residues. CDR3 sequence reads: CASRSTTEELFF. As DNA, the CDR3 is TGTGCCAGCAGATCAACTACCGAGGAGCTGTTTTTT.

Only a few counts were recorded for this clonotype. This chain joins TRBV20-1 and TRBJ2-7; 13 bases align to TRBD2. The V segment lost 6 bases and the J segment 1 base; nucleotides outside the gene matches: 15. Germline V CDR1 and CDR2: DFQATT, SNEGSKA (reference sequence). The length of the CDR3 is 18 residues. The CDR3 protein is CSARLTSGRPGPSYEQYF. The DNA of the CDR3 is TGCAGTGCCAGACTGACTAGCGGGAGGCCTGGGCCTTCCTACGAGCAGTACTTC.

The V and J genes are TRBV29-1 and TRBJ2-1; 13 bases line up with TRBD2. V lost 4 bases and J lost 8; bases outside the gene matches: 5. Germline loops: CDR1 SQVTM, CDR2 ANQGSEA. The CDR3 has 14 amino acids. CDR3 region: CSVAPGLAGHEQFF. Written as DNA, the CDR3 is TGCAGCGTTGCCCCGGGACTAGCGGGACATGAGCAGTTCTTC.

V and J are TRBV6-5 and TRBJ1-1; D is unclear. Germline V lookup: CDR1 MNHEY, CDR2 SVGAGI. V dropped 8 bases and J dropped 0 bases, with 13 bases sitting between them. There are 14 residues in the CDR3. The CDR3 reads CASQDPLLNTEAFF. CDR3 sequence (DNA): TGTGCCAGCCAGGACCCACTATTGAACACTGAAGCTTTCTTT.

This clonotype was seen only a few times. The junction shows a germline mismatch at one end, possibly a read error. The chain links TRBV12-3 or TRBV12-4 to TRBJ2-5; tentatively, D is TRBD2 (5 bases). The CDR3 loop spans 13 amino acids. Here the CDR3 reads CASSFSGGPHWDF. CDR3 DNA: TGTGCCAGCAGTTTTAGTGGAGGTCCCCACTGGGACTTC.

The V gene is TRBV18, the J gene TRBJ2-1; a weak D match, TRBD2 (6 bases). This CDR3 region has 14 residues. The germline CDR1 and CDR2 sequences are KGHSH and LQKENI. V dropped 0 bases and J dropped 9 bases, with 12 bases sitting between them. The CDR3 sequence: CASSPPLLAFEQFF. The CDR3 nucleotides read TGTGCCAGCTCACCACCCCTACTAGCATTTGAGCAGTTCTTC.

This clonotype occurred a few times. This chain uses TRBV20-1 with TRBJ2-7, with TRBD1 matching over 8 bases. Germline V gene lookup returns CDR1 DFQATT and CDR2 SNEGSKA (reference sequence). CDR3 length: 16 residues. Trimming at V came to 0 bases and at J to 3 bases, leaving 10 bases not matched to a gene. The DNA of the CDR3 is TGCAGTGCTAGAGATATCCGAGACAGGGGCCTCTACGAGCAGTACTTC. Encoded protein: CSARDIRDRGLYEQYF.

The chain recombines TRBV11-1 with TRBJ1-1; tentative D call: TRBD1 (5 bases). The germline CDR1 and CDR2 sequences are SGHAT and FQDESV (reference sequence). The CDR3 spans 17 residues. V shed 5 bases and J shed 0 bases, with 19 bases lying between them. CDR3 amino acids: CASSPKQVWGLNTEAFF. As DNA, the CDR3 is TGTGCCAGCAGCCCCAAGCAGGTTTGGGGGTTGAACACTGAAGCTTTCTTT.

The rearrangement links TRBV6-5 to TRBJ1-2; TRBD1 agrees at 7 bases. CDR1 and CDR2 from the germline V gene are MNHEY and SVGAGI. The V segment lost 6 bases and the J segment 4 bases; nucleotides outside the gene matches: 8. The CDR3 is 14 amino acids. CDR3 amino acids: CASSLSGTAYGYTF. The CDR3 coding sequence is TGTGCCAGCAGCCTGTCCGGGACAGCCTATGGCTACACCTTC.

This chain connects TRBV11-2 to TRBJ2-3, with 8 bases lining up with TRBD2. With V trimmed by 4 bases and J by 2 bases, 8 bases remained unmatched. The CDR3 contains 16 residues. From germline, CDR1 is SGHAT and CDR2 FQNNGV. The CDR3: CASSSLGRGDTDTQYF. As DNA, the CDR3 is TGTGCCAGCAGCTCCCTGGGGCGGGGGGACACAGATACGCAGTATTTT.

The chain has TRBV15 and TRBJ2-7, with D possibly TRBD1 on 6 matching bases. CDR1 LNHNV and CDR2 YYDKDF come from the germline V gene (reference sequence). CDR3 size: 13 residues. Trimming removed 0 bases at V and 6 bases at J, with 9 bases between. The CDR3 here is CATSRDQGFEQYF. CDR3 DNA: TGTGCCACCAGCAGAGATCAGGGGTTCGAGCAGTACTTC.

The sample holds many counts of this clonotype. The chain joins TRBV7-2 to TRBJ2-1; 12 bases match TRBD2. Germline CDR1 reads SGHTA; CDR2 reads FQGNSA. CDR3 length equals 15 residues. J was trimmed by 7 bases and V by 5 bases; bases with no gene match: 6. CDR3 coding DNA: TGTGCCAGCAGCCCGCGACTAGCGGGAGTGAATGAGCAGTTCTTC. Protein product: CASSPRLAGVNEQFF.